Shown below are 17 T cell receptor beta chains from a single sample sequenced in a study of T cell responses to AZD1222 COVID-19 vaccine. Only in-frame clones appear in the TCRdb table, and some are missing; sequencing was by immunoSEQ multiplex PCR. The table has 110,000 to 150,000 clones, roughly 93% seen once. The starting material was peripheral blood, obtained after recovery from COVID-19. The receptors shown here come from an adult who had recovered from COVID-19.

V gene TRBV10-3 combines with J gene TRBJ2-1, with 12 bases aligning to TRBD2. Germline V lookup: CDR1 ENHRY, CDR2 SYGVKD. The V gene end was trimmed by 4 bases and the J gene end by 8 bases; junction bases not matched to a gene: 6. The CDR3 is 15 residues long. CDR3 in amino acids: CAISARLAGVDEQFF. The CDR3 nucleotides are TGTGCCATCAGTGCTAGACTAGCGGGAGTGGATGAGCAGTTCTTC.

The V call is TRBV14, the J call TRBJ2-7, with unresolved D. Between the trimmed V and J ends, which lost 1 base and 3 bases, there was a span of 4 bases. The CDR3 spans 12 residues. Germline assignment: CDR1 SGHDN and CDR2 FVKESK. The CDR3 region is CASSQGGYEQYF. Written as DNA, the CDR3 is TGTGCCAGCAGCCAAGGGGGCTACGAGCAGTACTTC.

The chain combines TRBV6-1 with TRBJ1-4; weak D call: TRBD1 (6 bases). Per the germline V gene, CDR1 is MNHNS and CDR2 is SASEGT. Trimming removed 2 bases at V and 4 bases at J, with 17 bases between. CDR3 length equals 17 residues. CDR3 sequence (DNA): TGTGCCAGCAGTGAACTACGACAGGTCGACTTTAATGAAAAACTGTTTTTT. Translation gives CASSELRQVDFNEKLFF.

The J gene is TRBJ1-4, the V gene TRBV6-2 or TRBV6-3; 8 bases line up with TRBD1. The V gene's germline CDR1 is MNHEY and CDR2 SVGEGT. This CDR3 is 18 amino acids long. The junction had 17 bases not matched to a gene; V was cut back by 4 bases and J by 7 bases. CDR3 sequence (DNA): TGTGCCAGCAGTTTCTCTCCGGGGGGACGACAGGGGAGTGAAAAACTGTTTTTT. Amino acids: CASSFSPGGRQGSEKLFF.

The chain links TRBV30 to TRBJ1-6; 8 nucleotides agree with TRBD1. Germline V gene lookup returns CDR1 GTSNPN and CDR2 SVGIG (reference sequence). Trimming cost V 3 bases and J 8 bases; bases outside gene matches: 9. The CDR3 loop spans 15 amino acids. The CDR3 here is CAWSTRTGPYSPLHF. CDR3 in DNA: TGTGCCTGGAGCACCCGGACAGGGCCCTATTCACCCCTCCACTTT.

This clone was seen a single time. The J gene is TRBJ2-2, the V gene TRBV29-1; D might be TRBD1 (5 bases). CDR3 length: 14 residues. Germline V gives CDR1 SQVTM, CDR2 ANQGSEA. V was shortened by 7 bases and J by 4 bases, with 16 bases between the two germline ends. In nucleotides, the CDR3 is TGCAGCGCCGGCCCCCACAGGACCACCGGGGAGCTGTTTTTT. The encoded protein is CSAGPHRTTGELFF.

This rearrangement joins TRBV11-2 to TRBJ2-1; D ambiguous. This CDR3 region has 15 residues. Germline CDR1 reads SGHAT; CDR2 reads FQNNGV. V dropped 5 bases and J dropped 0 bases, with 11 bases sitting between them. The CDR3 spells CASSVTGSSYNEQFF. CDR3 DNA sequence: TGTGCCAGCAGCGTGACGGGCAGCTCCTACAATGAGCAGTTCTTC.

The chain recombines TRBV11-2 with TRBJ1-6; D perhaps matches TRBD1 (5 bases). Germline values: CDR1 SGHAT, CDR2 FQNNGV. Trimming took 0 bases from V and 9 from J, leaving 12 bases between them. The CDR3 is made up of 15 amino acids. This CDR3 is CASSLESGYFSPLHF. The CDR3 region has the DNA TGTGCCAGCAGCTTAGAATCAGGGTATTTTTCACCCCTCCACTTT.

CDR3: CASSPGQGAQGNQPQHF. The CDR3 nucleotides are TGCGCCAGCAGCCCCGGACAGGGGGCGCAGGGCAATCAGCCCCAGCATTTT. The gene calls are TRBV5-1 and TRBJ1-5; TRBD1 matches at 11 bases. CDR3 length: 17 amino acids. Germline loops: CDR1 SGHRS, CDR2 YFSETQ. Unmatched junction bases numbered 8, after V lost 4 bases and J lost 2 bases.

The rearrangement links TRBV5-1 to TRBJ2-1; TRBD1 might be the D (5 bases). Germline CDR1 reads SGHRS; CDR2 reads YFSETQ. This CDR3 is 14 amino acids long. The V gene lost 0 bases and the J gene lost 9 bases, with 13 bases spanning the gap. This CDR3 reads CASSLGSGNSEQFF. CDR3 DNA: TGCGCCAGCAGCTTGGGATCAGGGAACAGTGAGCAGTTCTTC.

J is TRBJ2-5 and V is TRBV28; D gene ambiguous. V dropped 8 bases and J dropped 0 bases, with 13 bases sitting between them. CDR1 MDHEN and CDR2 SYDVKM come from the germline V gene. CDR3 length equals 14 residues. As DNA, the CDR3 is TGTGCCAGCTCCCAGGACGAGGACCAAGAGACCCAGTACTTC. Its translation: CASSQDEDQETQYF.

The chain has TRBV29-1 and TRBJ2-5, with 11 bases lining up with TRBD2. Looked up from germline, CDR1 is SQVTM and CDR2 is ANQGSEA. The CDR3 sequence is 12 residues long. The junction had 4 bases not matched to a gene; V was cut back by 8 bases and J by 5 bases. The CDR3 sequence is CSFRTSGETQYF. The CDR3 region has the DNA TGCAGCTTCAGGACTAGCGGGGAGACCCAGTACTTC.

V gene TRBV27 combines with J gene TRBJ2-7, with a weak D call TRBD1 (5 bases). The V end lost 4 bases, the J end lost 2 bases, and 9 bases lay between the germline ends. The CDR3 has 13 residues. The V gene's germline CDR1 is MNHEY and CDR2 SMNVEV (reference sequence). DNA of the CDR3: TGTGCCAGCAGTTCGACAGAACCCTACGAGCAGTACTTC. Translation gives CASSSTEPYEQYF.

The rearrangement uses TRBV28 and TRBJ1-6; D perhaps matches TRBD1 (5 bases). The germline V and J ends were trimmed by 10 bases and 7 bases, with 20 bases remaining between them. Per the germline V gene, CDR1 is MDHEN and CDR2 is SYDVKM. This CDR3 is 15 amino acids long. The CDR3 DNA sequence: TGTGCCACCACCATAGGGGCAGCTGAAAATTCACCCCTCCACTTT. It translates to CATTIGAAENSPLHF.

This chain links TRBV7-9 with TRBJ1-2; 8 positions agree with TRBD1. The CDR3 totals 16 residues. In germline, CDR1 is SEHNR, CDR2 FQNEAQ (reference sequence). V was pared by 6 bases and J by 1 base, with 10 bases of the junction left unmatched. The CDR3 DNA sequence: TGTGCCAGCAGTTCGCCTACAGGGGGAAATAACTATGGCTACACCTTC. The encoded protein is CASSSPTGGNNYGYTF.

In DNA form, the CDR3 reads TGTGCCAGCAGCGTAGGGACTAGCGGGGGCCAGCAGTTCTTC. This codes for CASSVGTSGGQQFF. This chain uses TRBV9 with TRBJ2-1; TRBD2 aligns across 13 bases. Germline V gene sequence: CDR1 SGDLS, CDR2 YYNGEE. This CDR3 contains 14 residues. V lost 0 bases and J lost 11; bases outside the gene matches: 2.

The V call is TRBV28, the J call TRBJ1-2; D may be TRBD1 (6 bases). Between the trimmed V and J ends, which lost 6 bases and 5 bases, there was a span of 13 bases. The V gene's germline CDR1 is MDHEN and CDR2 SYDVKM. The CDR3 totals 13 residues. Written as DNA, the CDR3 is TGTGCCAGCAGCGAGGACAGTTCGTATGGCTACACCTTC. It codes for CASSEDSSYGYTF.